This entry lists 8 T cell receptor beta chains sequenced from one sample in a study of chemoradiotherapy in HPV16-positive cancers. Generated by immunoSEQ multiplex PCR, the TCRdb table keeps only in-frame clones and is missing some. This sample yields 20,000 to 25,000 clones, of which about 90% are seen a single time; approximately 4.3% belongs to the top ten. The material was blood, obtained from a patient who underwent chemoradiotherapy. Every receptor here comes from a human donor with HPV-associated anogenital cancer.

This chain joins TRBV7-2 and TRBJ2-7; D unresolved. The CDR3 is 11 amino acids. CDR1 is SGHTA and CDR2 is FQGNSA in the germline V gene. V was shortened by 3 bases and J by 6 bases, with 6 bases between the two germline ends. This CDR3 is CASSFGFEQYF. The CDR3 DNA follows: TGTGCCAGCAGCTTTGGGTTCGAGCAGTACTTC.

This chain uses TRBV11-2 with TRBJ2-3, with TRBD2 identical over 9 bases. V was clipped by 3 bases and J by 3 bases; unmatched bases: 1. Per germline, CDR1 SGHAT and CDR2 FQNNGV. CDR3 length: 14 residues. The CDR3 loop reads CASSLAGGTDTQYF. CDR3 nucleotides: TGTGCCAGCAGCTTGGCGGGGGGGACAGATACGCAGTATTTT.

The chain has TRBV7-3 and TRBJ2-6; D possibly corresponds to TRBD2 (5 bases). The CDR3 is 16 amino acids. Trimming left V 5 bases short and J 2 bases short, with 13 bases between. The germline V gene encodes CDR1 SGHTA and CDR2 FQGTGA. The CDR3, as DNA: TGTGCCAGCAGCGAAACGGCCGGGACTGGGGCCAACGTCCTGACTTTC. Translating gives CASSETAGTGANVLTF. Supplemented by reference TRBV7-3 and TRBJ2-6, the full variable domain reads GAGVSQTPSNKVTEKGKYVELRCDPISGHTALYWYRQSLGQGPEFLIYFQGTGAADDSGLPNDRFFAVRPEGSVSTLKIQRTERGDSAVYLCASSETAGTGANVLTFGAGSRLTVL.

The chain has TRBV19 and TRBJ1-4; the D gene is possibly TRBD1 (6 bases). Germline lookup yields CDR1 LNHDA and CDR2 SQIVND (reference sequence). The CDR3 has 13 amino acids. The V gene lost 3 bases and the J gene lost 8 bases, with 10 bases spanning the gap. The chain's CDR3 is CASSITGSEKLFF. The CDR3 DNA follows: TGTGCCAGTAGTATTACAGGGTCGGAAAAACTGTTTTTT.

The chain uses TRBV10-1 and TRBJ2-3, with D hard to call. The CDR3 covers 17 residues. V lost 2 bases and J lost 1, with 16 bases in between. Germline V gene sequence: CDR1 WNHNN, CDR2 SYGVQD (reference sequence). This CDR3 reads CASSEKSSRRCTDTQYF. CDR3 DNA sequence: TGCGCCAGCAGTGAGAAGTCCAGCCGTCGTTGCACAGATACGCAGTATTTT.

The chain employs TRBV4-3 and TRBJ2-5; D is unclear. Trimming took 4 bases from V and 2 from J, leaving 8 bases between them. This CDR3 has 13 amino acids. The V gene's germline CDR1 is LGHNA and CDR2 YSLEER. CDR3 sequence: CASSRERQETQYF. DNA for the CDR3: TGCGCCAGCAGCCGAGAGAGACAAGAGACCCAGTACTTC.

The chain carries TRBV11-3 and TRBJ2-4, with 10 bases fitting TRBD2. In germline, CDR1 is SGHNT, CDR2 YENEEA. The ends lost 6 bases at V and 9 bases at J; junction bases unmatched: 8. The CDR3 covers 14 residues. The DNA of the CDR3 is TGTGCCAGCAGTCAGCGGGGGGGCCTTGGCATTCAGTACTTC. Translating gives CASSQRGGLGIQYF.

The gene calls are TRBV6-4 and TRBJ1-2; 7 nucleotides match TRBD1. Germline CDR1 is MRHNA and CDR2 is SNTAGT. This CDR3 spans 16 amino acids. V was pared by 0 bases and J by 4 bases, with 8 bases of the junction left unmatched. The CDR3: CASSDSPTGPVYGYTF. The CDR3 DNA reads TGTGCCAGCAGTGACTCGCCGACAGGGCCTGTCTATGGCTACACCTTC.